The subject of this entry is one T cell receptor (beta chain). Assay used: immunoSEQ multiplex PCR; TCRdb lists only in-frame clones, some missing. The repertoire has some 50,000 clones, roughly 82% of them found once; the top ten carry around 8%. These data belong to a study of blood T cell repertoires in COVID-19. At the level of the study: Whether acute or convalescent, the COVID-19 samples came from the United States, Italy and Spain. From T cells, B-cell-depleted T cells, or PBMCs came the material, which was cDNA or gDNA.

The specimen was peripheral blood. This TCR came from a human donor in a cohort sampled during active COVID-19.

The CDR3 loop is CASSQKRQGSSPLHF. DNA for the CDR3: TGTGCCAGCAGCCAGAAACGGCAGGGAAGCTCACCCCTCCACTTT. The V and J genes are TRBV7-2 and TRBJ1-6, with TRBD1 as a possible D gene (5 bases). The V gene lost 5 bases and the J gene lost 10 bases, with 18 bases spanning the gap. CDR1 SGHTA and CDR2 FQGNSA come from the germline V gene. This CDR3 spans 15 amino acids.